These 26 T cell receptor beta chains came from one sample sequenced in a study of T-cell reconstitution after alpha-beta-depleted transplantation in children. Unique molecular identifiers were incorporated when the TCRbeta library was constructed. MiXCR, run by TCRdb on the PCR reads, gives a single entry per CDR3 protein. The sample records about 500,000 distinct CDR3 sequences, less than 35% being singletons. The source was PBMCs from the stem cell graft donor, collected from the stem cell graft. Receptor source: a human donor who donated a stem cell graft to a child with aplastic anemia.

In nucleotides, the CDR3 is TGTGCCAGCAGCAAAGGGACTAGCGGGAGGGCAGGGGGGTTCTACGAGCAGTACGTC. Its protein product is CASSKGTSGRAGGFYEQYV. The rearrangement uses TRBV21-1 and TRBJ2-7; the DNA was not compared with TRBD2, the D call given in the table. TRBV21-1 is shown as a pseudogene. The CDR3 contains 19 residues.

The CDR3 nucleotides are TGTGCCAGCAGCGCAAGACTAGTAAACGAGCAGTACGTC. This translates into CASSARLVNEQYV. V and J are TRBV7-2 and TRBJ2-7; possibly TRBD2 for D (6 bases). CDR3 length: 13 residues. V was cut by 5 bases and J by 5 bases, with 13 bases left in between. Germline lookup yields CDR1 SGHTA and CDR2 FQGNSA.

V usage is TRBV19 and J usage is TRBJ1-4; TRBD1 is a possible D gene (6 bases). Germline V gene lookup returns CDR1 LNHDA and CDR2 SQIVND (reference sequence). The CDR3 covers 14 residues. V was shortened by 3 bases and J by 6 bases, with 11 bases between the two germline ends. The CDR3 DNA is TGTGCCAGTAGTATCCGGGACAAAGATGAAAAACTGTTTTTT. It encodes CASSIRDKDEKLFF.

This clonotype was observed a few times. The CDR3 reads CASSQDRRTEAFF. The CDR3 nucleotides read TGCGCCAGCAGCCAAGACCGGCGAACTGAAGCTTTCTTT. This chain joins TRBV4-3 and TRBJ1-1; D unclear. The ends were cut back, 0 bases at V and 5 bases at J, with 7 bases in the middle. The CDR3 contains 13 residues. Germline V gene lookup returns CDR1 LGHNA and CDR2 YSLEER.

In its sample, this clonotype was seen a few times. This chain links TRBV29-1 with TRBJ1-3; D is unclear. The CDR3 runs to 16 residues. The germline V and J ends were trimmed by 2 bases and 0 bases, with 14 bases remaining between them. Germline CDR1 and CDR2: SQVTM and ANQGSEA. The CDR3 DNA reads TGCAGCGTTGAAATTCCGGCACCGAGCTCTGGAAACACCATATATTTT. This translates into CSVEIPAPSSGNTIYF. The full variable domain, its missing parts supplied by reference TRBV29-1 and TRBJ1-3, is SAVISQKPSRDICQRGTSLTIQCQVDSQVTMMFWYRQQPGQSLTLIATANQGSEATYESGFVIDKFPISRPNLTFSTLTVSNMSPEDSSIYLCSVEIPAPSSGNTIYFGEGSWLTVV.

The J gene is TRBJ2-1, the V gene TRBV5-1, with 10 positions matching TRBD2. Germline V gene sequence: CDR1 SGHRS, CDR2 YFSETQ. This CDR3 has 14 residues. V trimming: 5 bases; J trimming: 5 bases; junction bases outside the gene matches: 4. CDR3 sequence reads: CASRSGRGNNEQFF. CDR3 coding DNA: TGCGCCAGCAGGAGCGGGAGGGGAAACAATGAGCAGTTCTTC.

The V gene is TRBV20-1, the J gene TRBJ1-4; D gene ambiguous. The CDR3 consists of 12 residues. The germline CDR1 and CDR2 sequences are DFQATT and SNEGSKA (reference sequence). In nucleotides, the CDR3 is TGCAGCGTGTTAGTAGGAAATGAAAAACTGTTTTTT. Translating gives CSVLVGNEKLFF.

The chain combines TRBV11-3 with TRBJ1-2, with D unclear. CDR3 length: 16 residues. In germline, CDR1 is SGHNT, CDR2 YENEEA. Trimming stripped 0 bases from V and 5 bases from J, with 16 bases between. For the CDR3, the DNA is TGTGCCAGCAGCTTAGATGTTTCCCGGACTATGTATGGCTACACCTTC. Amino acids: CASSLDVSRTMYGYTF.

The CDR3 nucleotides are TGTGCCAGCAGCCTGACAGGGAGATCCTACAATGAGCAGTTCTTC. Protein: CASSLTGRSYNEQFF. The chain has TRBV28 and TRBJ2-1; 7 nucleotides agree with TRBD1. CDR1 and CDR2 (germline): MDHEN, SYDVKM. CDR3 size: 15 residues. Trimming at V came to 6 bases and at J to 1 base, leaving 6 bases not matched to a gene.

CDR3 sequence reads: CASSYFSINQPQHF. In nucleotides, the CDR3 is TGTGCCAGCAGTTACTTCTCCATTAATCAGCCCCAGCATTTT. This rearrangement joins TRBV6-5 to TRBJ1-5; D gene uncertain. The CDR3 spans 14 residues. Germline assignment: CDR1 MNHEY and CDR2 SVGAGI. V lost 1 base to trimming and J lost 4 bases, with 8 bases between them.

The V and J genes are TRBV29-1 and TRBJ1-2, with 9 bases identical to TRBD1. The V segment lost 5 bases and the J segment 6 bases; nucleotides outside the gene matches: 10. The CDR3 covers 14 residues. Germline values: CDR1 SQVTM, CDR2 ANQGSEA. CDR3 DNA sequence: TGCAGCGTTCTGAGACAGGGGGTTTCGGATGGCTACACCTTC. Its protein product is CSVLRQGVSDGYTF.

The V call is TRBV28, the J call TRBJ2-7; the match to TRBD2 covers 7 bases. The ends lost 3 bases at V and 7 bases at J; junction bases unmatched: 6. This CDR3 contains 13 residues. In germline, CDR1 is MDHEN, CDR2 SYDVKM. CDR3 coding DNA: TGTGCCAGCAGTTTGGCGGGAGCGGATGAGCAGTACTTC. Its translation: CASSLAGADEQYF.

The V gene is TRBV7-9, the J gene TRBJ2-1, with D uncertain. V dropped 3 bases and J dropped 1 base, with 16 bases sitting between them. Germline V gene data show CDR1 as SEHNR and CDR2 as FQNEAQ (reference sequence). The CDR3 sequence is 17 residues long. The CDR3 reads CASSFLRSVPSYNEQFF. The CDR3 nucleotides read TGTGCCAGCAGCTTCCTGAGATCGGTGCCATCCTACAATGAGCAGTTCTTC.

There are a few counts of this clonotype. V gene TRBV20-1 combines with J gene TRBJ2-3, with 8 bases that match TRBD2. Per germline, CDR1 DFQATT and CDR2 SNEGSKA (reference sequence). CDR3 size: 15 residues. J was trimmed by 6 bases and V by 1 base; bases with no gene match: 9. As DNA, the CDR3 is TGCAGTGCTAGAGCCAATTGGCGGGAGGTCGATACGCAGTATTTT. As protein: CSARANWREVDTQYF.

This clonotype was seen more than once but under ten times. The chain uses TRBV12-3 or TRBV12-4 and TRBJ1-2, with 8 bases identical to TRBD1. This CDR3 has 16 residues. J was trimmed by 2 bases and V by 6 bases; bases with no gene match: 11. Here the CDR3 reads CASSSPQGARNYGYTF. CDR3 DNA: TGTGCCAGCAGCTCTCCCCAGGGGGCCAGGAACTATGGCTACACCTTC.

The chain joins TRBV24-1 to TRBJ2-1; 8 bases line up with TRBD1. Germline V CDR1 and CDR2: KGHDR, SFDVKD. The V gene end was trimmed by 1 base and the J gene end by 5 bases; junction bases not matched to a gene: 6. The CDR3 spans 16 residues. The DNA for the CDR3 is TGTGCCACCAGTGATTTCGGACAGGGCCTAAACAATGAGCAGTTCTTC. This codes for CATSDFGQGLNNEQFF.

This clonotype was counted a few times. The chain's CDR3 is CASSPRTGESDTQYF. The CDR3 DNA follows: TGTGCCAGCAGCCCCCGGACAGGGGAATCAGATACGCAGTATTTT. The chain couples TRBV9 to TRBJ2-3, with TRBD1 matching over 9 bases. V lost 4 bases, J lost 4 bases, and 7 bases stayed unmatched. Germline CDR1 reads SGDLS; CDR2 reads YYNGEE. CDR3 length equals 15 residues.

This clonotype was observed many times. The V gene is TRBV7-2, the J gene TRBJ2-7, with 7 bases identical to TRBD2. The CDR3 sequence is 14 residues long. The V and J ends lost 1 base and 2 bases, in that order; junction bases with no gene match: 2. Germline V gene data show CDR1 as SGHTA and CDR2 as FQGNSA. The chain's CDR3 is CASSLGLAAYEQYF. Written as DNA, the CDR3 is TGTGCCAGCAGCTTAGGGCTAGCGGCCTACGAGCAGTACTTC. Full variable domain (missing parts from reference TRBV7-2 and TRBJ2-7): GAGVSQSPSNKVTEKGKDVELRCDPISGHTALYWYRQSLGQGLEFLIYFQGNSAPDKSGLPSDRFSAERTGGSVSTLTIQRTQQEDSAVYLCASSLGLAAYEQYFGPGTRLTVT.

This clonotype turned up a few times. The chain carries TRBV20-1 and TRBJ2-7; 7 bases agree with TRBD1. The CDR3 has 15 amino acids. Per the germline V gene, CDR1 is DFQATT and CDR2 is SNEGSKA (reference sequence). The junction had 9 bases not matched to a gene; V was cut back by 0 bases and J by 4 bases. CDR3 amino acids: CSARDSGGPTYEQYV. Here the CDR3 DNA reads TGCAGTGCTAGAGATTCAGGGGGTCCTACGTACGAGCAGTACGTC.

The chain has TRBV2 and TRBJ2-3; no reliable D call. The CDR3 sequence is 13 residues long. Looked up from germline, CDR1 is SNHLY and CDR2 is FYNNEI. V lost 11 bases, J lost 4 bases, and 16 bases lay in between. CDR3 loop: CAGFYEESDTQYF. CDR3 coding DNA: TGTGCCGGGTTTTACGAGGAGTCAGATACGCAGTATTTT.

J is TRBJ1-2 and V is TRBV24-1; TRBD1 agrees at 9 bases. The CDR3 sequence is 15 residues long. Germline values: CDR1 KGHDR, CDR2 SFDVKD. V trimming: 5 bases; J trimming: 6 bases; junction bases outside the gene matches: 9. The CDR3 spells CATSGVQGAQDGYTF. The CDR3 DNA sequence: TGTGCCACCAGTGGAGTACAGGGGGCGCAGGATGGCTACACCTTC.

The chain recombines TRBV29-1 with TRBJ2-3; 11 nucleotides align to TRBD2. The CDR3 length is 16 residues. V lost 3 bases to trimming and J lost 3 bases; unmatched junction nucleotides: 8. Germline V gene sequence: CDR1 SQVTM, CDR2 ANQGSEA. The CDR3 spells CSVESPSGRITDTQYF. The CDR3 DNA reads TGCAGCGTTGAGTCGCCTAGCGGGAGGATTACAGATACGCAGTATTTT.

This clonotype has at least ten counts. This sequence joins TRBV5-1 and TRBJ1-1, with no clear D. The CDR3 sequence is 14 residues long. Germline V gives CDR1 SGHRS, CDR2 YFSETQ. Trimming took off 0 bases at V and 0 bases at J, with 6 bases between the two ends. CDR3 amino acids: CASSLGTVNTEAFF. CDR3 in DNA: TGCGCCAGCAGCTTGGGTACAGTGAACACTGAAGCTTTCTTT.

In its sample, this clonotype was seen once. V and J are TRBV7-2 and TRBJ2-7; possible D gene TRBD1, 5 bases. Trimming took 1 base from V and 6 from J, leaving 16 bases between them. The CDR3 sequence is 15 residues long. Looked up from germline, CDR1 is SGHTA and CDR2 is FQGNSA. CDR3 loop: CASSLGSGQRLEQYF. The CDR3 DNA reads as TGTGCCAGCAGCTTAGGGTCTGGACAACGCCTCGAGCAGTACTTC.

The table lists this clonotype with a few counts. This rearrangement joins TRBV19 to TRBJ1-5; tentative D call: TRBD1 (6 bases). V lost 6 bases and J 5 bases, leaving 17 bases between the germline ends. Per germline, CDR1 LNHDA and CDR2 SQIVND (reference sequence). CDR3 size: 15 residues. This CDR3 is CASSPTRAGDQPQHF. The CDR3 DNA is TGTGCCAGTAGCCCCACTAGGGCAGGGGATCAGCCCCAGCATTTT.

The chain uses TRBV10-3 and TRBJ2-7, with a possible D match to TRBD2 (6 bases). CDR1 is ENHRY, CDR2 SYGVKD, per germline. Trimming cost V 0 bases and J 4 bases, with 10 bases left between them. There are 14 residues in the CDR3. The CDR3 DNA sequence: TGTGCCATCAGTGAGTCTTCAGGGAGGTACGAGCAGTACTTC. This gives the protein CAISESSGRYEQYF.